The next 5 T cell receptor beta chains were all read from a single sample in a study of CD8 T cells in ankylosing spondylitis. TCRdb ran MiXCR on the 5' RACE reads and lists one entry per CDR3 protein. There are nearly 350,000 distinct CDR3 sequences in the sample; around 15% occur only once, and roughly 1.1% lies in the top ten. Sequenced material: blood, either unsorted or a sorted T cell fraction (not recorded which). The receptors derive from a male donor with ankylosing spondylitis or in good health (not recorded which).

The rearrangement uses TRBV20-1 and TRBJ1-5, with 10 nucleotides matching TRBD1. The length of the CDR3 is 17 residues. After removal of 3 bases from V and 3 bases from J, the junction contained 11 bases not matched to a gene. The germline gives CDR1 DFQATT, CDR2 SNEGSKA (reference sequence). CDR3 nucleotides: TGCAGTGCTAGTCCCGAACCGGGACAGGGGTACAATCAGCCCCAGCATTTT. As protein: CSASPEPGQGYNQPQHF.

The rearrangement links TRBV20-1 to TRBJ2-3; the D is unclear. The CDR3 spans 13 residues. Germline V gene data show CDR1 as DFQATT and CDR2 as SNEGSKA (reference sequence). V gave up 0 bases and J gave up 3 bases, with 7 bases separating them. CDR3 DNA: TGCAGTGCTAGAGATCGGCGGACAGATACGCAGTATTTT. It translates to CSARDRRTDTQYF.

This clonotype occurred a few times. This chain connects TRBV20-1 to TRBJ2-7; D gene uncertain. V was shortened by 0 bases and J by 3 bases, with 15 bases between the two germline ends. The CDR3 runs 15 residues. Per the germline V gene, CDR1 is DFQATT and CDR2 is SNEGSKA (reference sequence). This chain's CDR3 is CSAREAASSLYEQYF. CDR3 DNA: TGCAGTGCTAGAGAGGCAGCCTCCAGTCTCTACGAGCAGTACTTC.

This clonotype has more than one count but fewer than ten. J is TRBJ1-2 and V is TRBV3-1, with D possibly being TRBD1 (5 bases). The CDR3 has 14 amino acids. Germline V gene lookup returns CDR1 LGHDT and CDR2 YNNKEL (reference sequence). V was pared by 1 base and J by 3 bases, with 9 bases between. In DNA, the CDR3 is TGTGCCAGCAGCCAAGGAACGGGGCACTATGGCTACACCTTC. Amino acids: CASSQGTGHYGYTF.

The V and J genes are TRBV5-1 and TRBJ1-2; 8 bases line up with TRBD1. Germline V CDR1 and CDR2: SGHRS, YFSETQ. The CDR3 totals 13 residues. With 5 bases clipped from V and 6 bases from J, the junction kept 6 bases outside the gene matches. The CDR3 reads CASRNGQGDGYTF. The CDR3 DNA is TGCGCCAGCAGGAACGGACAGGGTGATGGCTACACCTTC.